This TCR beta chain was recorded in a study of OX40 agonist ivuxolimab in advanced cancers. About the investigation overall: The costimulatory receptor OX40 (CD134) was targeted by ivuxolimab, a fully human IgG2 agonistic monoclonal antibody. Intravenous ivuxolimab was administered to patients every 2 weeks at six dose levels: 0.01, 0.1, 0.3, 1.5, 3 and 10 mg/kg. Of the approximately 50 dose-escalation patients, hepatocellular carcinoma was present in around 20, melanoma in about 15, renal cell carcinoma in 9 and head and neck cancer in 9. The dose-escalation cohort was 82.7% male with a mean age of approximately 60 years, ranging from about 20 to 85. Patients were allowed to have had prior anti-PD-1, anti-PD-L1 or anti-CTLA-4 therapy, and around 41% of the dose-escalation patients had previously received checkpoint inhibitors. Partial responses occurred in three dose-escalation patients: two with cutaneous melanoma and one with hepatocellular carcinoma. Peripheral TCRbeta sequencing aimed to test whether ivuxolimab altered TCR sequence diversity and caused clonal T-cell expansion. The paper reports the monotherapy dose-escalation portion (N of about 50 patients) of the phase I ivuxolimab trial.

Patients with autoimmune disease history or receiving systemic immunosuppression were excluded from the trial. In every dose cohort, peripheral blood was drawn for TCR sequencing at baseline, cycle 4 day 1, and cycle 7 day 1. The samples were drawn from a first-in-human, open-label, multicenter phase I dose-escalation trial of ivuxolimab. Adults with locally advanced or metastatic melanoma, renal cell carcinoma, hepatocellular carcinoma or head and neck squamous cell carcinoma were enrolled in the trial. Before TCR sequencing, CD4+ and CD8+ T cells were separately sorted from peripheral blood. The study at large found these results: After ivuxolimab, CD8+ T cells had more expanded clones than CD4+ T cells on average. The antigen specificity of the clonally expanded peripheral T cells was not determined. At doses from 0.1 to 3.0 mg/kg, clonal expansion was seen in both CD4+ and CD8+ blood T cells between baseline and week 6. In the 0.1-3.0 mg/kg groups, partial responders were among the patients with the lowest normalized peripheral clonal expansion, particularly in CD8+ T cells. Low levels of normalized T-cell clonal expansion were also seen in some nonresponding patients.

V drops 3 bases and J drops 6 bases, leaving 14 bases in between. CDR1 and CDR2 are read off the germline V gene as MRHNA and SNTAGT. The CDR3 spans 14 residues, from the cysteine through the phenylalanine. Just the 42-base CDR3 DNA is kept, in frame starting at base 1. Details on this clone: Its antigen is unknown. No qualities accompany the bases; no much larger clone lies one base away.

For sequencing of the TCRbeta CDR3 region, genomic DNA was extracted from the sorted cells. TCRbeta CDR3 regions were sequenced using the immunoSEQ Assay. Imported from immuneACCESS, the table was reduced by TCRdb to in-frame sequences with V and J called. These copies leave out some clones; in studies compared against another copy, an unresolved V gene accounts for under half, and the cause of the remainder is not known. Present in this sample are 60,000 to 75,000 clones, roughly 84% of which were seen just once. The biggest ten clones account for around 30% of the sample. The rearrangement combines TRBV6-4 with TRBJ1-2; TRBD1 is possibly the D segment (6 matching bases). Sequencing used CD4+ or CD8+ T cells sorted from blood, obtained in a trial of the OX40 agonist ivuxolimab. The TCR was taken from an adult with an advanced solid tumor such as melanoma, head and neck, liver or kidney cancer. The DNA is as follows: TGTGCCAGCAGTGAGTCCTACAGGGAGGATGGCTACACCTTC. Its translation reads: CASSESYREDGYTF.